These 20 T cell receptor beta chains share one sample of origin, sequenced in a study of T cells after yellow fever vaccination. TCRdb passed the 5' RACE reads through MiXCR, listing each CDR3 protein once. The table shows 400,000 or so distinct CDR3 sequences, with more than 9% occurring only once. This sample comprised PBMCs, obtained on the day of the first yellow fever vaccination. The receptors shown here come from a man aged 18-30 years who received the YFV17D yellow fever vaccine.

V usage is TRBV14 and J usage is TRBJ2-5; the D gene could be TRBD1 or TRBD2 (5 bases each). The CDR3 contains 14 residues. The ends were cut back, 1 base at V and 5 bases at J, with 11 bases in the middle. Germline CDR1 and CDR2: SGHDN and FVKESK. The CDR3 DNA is TGTGCCAGCAGCCAAGGAGGGGCAGCGGAGACCCAGTACTTC. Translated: CASSQGGAAETQYF.

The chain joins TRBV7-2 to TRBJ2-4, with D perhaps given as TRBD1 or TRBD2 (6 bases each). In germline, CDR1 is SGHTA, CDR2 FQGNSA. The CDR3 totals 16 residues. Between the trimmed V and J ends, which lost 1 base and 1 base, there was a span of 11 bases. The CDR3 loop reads CASSLGGGSAKNIQYF. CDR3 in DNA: TGTGCCAGCAGCTTAGGAGGGGGGTCGGCCAAAAACATTCAGTACTTC.

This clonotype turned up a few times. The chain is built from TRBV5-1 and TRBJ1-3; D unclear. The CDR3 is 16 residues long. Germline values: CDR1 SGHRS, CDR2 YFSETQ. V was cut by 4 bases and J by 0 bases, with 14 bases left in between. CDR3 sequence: CASSVNLIRSGNTIYF. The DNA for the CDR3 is TGCGCCAGCAGCGTAAACCTGATCCGCTCTGGAAACACCATATATTTT. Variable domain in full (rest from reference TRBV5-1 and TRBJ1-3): KAGVTQTPRYLIKTRGQQVTLSCSPISGHRSVSWYQQTPGQGLQFLFEYFSETQRNKGNFPGRFSGRQFSNSRSEMNVSTLELGDSALYLCASSVNLIRSGNTIYFGEGSWLTVV.

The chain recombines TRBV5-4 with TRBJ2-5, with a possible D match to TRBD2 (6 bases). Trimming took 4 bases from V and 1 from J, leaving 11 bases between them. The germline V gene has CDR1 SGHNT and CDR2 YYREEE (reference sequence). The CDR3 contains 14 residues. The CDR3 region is CASSGAGFQETQYF. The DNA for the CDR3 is TGTGCCAGCAGCGGGGCGGGGTTCCAAGAGACCCAGTACTTC.

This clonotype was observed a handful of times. CDR3 loop: CASSQLGGADGELFF. The CDR3, as DNA: TGTGCCAGCAGCCAATTGGGGGGCGCGGACGGGGAGCTGTTTTTT. The chain carries TRBV4-2 and TRBJ2-2, with D perhaps assigned TRBD1 or TRBD2 (6 bases each). Germline-derived CDR1 and CDR2 are LGHNA and YNFKEQ. There are 15 residues in the CDR3. Trimming cost V 2 bases and J 7 bases, with 14 bases left between them.

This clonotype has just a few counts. The CDR3 region has the DNA TGTGCCAGCAAGGCCCGACTCGGCATGCCAGATACGCAGTATTTT. Translating it yields CASKARLGMPDTQYF. The J gene is TRBJ2-3, the V gene TRBV6-2 or TRBV6-3; D uncertain. The V end was cut by 7 bases, the J end by 4 bases, with 18 bases between. The CDR3 consists of 15 residues. Germline CDR1 MNHEY, CDR2 SVGEGT.

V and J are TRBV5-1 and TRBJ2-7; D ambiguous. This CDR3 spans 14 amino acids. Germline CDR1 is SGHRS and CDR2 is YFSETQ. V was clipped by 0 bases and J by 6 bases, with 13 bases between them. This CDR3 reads CASSLEGLPGEQYF. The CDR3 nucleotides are TGCGCCAGCAGCTTGGAAGGGTTACCGGGCGAGCAGTACTTC.

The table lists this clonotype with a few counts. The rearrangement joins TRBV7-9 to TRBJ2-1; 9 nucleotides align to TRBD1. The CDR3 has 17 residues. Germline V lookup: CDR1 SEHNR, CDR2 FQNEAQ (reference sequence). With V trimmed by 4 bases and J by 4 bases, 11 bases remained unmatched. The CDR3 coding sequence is TGTGCCAGCAGCTCGGTTGGGGGGACAGGGTTTTACAATGAGCAGTTCTTC. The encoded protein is CASSSVGGTGFYNEQFF.

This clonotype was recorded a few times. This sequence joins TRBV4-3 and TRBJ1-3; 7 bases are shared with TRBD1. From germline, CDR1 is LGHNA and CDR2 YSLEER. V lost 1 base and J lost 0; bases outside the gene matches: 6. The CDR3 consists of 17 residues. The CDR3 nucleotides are TGCGCCAGCAGCCAAGGGGACAGATATTCCTCTGGAAACACCATATATTTT. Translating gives CASSQGDRYSSGNTIYF.

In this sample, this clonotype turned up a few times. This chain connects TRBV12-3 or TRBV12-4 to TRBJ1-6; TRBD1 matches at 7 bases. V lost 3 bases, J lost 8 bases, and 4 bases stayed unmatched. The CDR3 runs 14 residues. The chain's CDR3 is CASSFEGAHSPLHF. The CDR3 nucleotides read TGTGCCAGCAGTTTCGAGGGGGCGCATTCACCCCTCCACTTT.

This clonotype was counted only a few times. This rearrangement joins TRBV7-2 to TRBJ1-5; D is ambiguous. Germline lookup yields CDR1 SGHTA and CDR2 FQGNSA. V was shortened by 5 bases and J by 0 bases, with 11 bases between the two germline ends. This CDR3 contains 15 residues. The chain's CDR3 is CASSPFLDSNQPQHF. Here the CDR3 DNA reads TGTGCCAGCAGCCCATTCCTGGATAGCAATCAGCCCCAGCATTTT.

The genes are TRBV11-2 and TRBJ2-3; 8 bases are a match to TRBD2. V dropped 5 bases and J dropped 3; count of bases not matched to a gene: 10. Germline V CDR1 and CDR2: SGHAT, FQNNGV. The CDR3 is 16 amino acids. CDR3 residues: CASSPRTSSPTDTQYF. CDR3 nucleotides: TGTGCCAGCAGCCCACGGACTAGCAGTCCTACAGATACGCAGTATTTT.

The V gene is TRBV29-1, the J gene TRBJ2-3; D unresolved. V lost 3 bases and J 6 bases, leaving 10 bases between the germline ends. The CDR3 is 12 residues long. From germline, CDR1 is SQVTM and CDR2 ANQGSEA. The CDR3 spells CSVDQDPDTQYF. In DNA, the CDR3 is TGCAGCGTTGACCAGGATCCGGATACGCAGTATTTT.

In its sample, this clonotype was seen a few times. The CDR3 sequence is CASRGEGGSYNEQFF. For the CDR3, the DNA is TGTGCCTCTCGGGGGGAGGGTGGGAGCTACAATGAGCAGTTCTTC. The genes are TRBV27 and TRBJ2-1; TRBD2 matches 7 bases. Trimming took 11 bases from V and 3 from J; bases not matched to a gene: 13. Germline V gene sequence: CDR1 MNHEY, CDR2 SMNVEV (reference sequence). The CDR3 runs 15 residues.

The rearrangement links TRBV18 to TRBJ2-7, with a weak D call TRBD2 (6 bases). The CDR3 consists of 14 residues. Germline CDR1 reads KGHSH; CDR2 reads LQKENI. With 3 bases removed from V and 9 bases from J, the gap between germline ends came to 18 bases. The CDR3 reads CASSPEDSGTVQYF. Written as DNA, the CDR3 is TGTGCCAGCTCACCGGAAGATAGCGGTACGGTGCAGTACTTC. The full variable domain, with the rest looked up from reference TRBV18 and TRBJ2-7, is NAGVMQNPRHLVRRRGQEARLRCSPMKGHSHVYWYRQLPEEGLKFMVYLQKENIIDESGMPKERFSAEFPKEGPSILRIQQVVRGDSAAYFCASSPEDSGTVQYFGPGTRLTVT.

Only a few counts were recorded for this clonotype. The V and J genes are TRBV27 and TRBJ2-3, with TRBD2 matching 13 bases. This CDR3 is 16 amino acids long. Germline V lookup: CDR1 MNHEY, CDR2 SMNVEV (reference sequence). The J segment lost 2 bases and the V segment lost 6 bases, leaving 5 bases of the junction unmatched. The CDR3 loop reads CASSKTSGGATDTQYF. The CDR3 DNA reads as TGTGCCAGCAGCAAAACTAGCGGGGGGGCCACAGATACGCAGTATTTT.

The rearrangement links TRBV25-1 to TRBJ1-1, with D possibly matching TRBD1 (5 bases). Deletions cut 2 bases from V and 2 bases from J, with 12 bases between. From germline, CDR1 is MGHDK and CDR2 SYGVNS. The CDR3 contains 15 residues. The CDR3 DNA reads TGTGCCAGCAGTGAAGGAGGGAGGGGAAACACTGAAGCTTTCTTT. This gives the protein CASSEGGRGNTEAFF. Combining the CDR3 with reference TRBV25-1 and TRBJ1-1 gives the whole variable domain EADIYQTPRYLVIGTGKKITLECSQTMGHDKMYWYQQDPGMELHLIHYSYGVNSTEKGDLSSESTVSRIRTEHFPLTLESARPSHTSQYLCASSEGGRGNTEAFFGQGTRLTVV.

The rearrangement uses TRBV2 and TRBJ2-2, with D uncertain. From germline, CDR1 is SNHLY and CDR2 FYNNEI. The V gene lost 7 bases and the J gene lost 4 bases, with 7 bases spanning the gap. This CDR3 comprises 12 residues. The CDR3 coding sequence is TGTGCCAGCACCCTTTCCACCGGGGAGCTGTTTTTT. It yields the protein CASTLSTGELFF.

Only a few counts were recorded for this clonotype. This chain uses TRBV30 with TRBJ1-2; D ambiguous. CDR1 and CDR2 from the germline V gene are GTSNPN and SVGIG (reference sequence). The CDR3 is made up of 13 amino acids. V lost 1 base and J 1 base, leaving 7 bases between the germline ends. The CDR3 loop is CAWSADFNYGYTF. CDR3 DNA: TGTGCCTGGAGTGCGGACTTTAACTATGGCTACACCTTC.

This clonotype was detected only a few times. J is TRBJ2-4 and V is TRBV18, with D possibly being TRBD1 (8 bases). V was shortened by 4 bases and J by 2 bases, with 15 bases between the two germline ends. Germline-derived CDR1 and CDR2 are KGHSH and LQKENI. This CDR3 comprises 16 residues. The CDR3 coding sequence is TGTGCCAGCTCACTATCACAGGGGGGGACCAAAAACATTCAGTACTTC. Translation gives CASSLSQGGTKNIQYF.